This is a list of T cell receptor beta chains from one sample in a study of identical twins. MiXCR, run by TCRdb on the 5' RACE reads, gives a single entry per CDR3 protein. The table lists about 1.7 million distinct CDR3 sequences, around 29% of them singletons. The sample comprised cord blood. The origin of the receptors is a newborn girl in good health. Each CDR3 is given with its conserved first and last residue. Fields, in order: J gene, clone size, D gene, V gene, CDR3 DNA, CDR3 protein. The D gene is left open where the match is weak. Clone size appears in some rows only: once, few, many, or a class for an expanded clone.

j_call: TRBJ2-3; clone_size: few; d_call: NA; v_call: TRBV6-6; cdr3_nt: TGTGCCAGCAGTTACGAATTACGAGTCACCACAGATACGCAGTATTTT; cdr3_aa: CASSYELRVTTDTQYF
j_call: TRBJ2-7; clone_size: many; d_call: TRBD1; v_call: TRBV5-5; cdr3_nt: TGTGCCAGCAGCTGGACAGGGCCGAGCTCCTACGAGCAGTACTTC; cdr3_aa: CASSWTGPSSYEQYF
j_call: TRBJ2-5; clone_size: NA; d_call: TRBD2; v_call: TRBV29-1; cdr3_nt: TGCAGCGTTGAGGACAAAGGACTAGCGGGAGGGGAGCAGTACTTC; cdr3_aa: CSVEDKGLAGGEQYF
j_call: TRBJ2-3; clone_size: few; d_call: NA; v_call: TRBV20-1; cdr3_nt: TGCAGTGCTAGAGATGGGGGGAGTACGCAGTATTTT; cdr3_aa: CSARDGGSTQYF
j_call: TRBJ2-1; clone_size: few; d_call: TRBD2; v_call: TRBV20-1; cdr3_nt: TGCAGTTACTCTAGCGGTGGGATTTACAATGAGCAGTTCTTC; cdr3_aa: CSYSSGGIYNEQFF
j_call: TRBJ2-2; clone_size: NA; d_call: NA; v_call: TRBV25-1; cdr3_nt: TGTGCCAGCCTAAACTCTGGGGCCGGGGAGCTGTTTTTT; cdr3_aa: CASLNSGAGELFF
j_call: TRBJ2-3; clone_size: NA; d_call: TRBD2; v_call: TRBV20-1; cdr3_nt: TGCAGTGCTAGTCGAGCGGGGGGGTTCACAGATACGCAGTATTTT; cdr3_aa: CSASRAGGFTDTQYF
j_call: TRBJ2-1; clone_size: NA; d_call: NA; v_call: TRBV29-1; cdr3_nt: TGCAGCGTTGAGCGGGCAGGGGTACCCTACGAGCAGTTCTTC; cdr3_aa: CSVERAGVPYEQFF
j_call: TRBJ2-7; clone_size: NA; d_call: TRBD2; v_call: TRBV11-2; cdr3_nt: TGTGCCAGCAGCTTGCAGACTAGCGGGGGTCCCTACGAGCAGTACTTC; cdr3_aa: CASSLQTSGGPYEQYF
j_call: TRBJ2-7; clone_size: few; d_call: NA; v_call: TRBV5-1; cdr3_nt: TGCGCCAGCAGCGGGGGACTGAAAAGCTCCTACGAGCAGTACTTC; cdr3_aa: CASSGGLKSSYEQYF
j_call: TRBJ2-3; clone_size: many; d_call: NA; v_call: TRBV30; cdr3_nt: TGTGCCTGGAGTGTTGGGACAGATACGCAGTATTTT; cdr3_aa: CAWSVGTDTQYF
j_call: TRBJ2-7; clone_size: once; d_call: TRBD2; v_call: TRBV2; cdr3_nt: TGTGCCAGCAGTGAGAGACTAGCGGGGGCGAGCTCCTACAATGAGCAGTACTTC; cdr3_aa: CASSERLAGASSYNEQYF
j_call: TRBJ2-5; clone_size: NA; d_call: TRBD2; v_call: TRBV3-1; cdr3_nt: TGTGCCAGCAGCCAAGTAGCTAGCGGGAGCGGCCAAGAGACCCAGTACTTC; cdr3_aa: CASSQVASGSGQETQYF
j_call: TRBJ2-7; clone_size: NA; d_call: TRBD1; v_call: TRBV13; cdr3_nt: TGTGCCAGCAGCAAAGACAGGGGGCGGGAGCAGTACTTC; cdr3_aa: CASSKDRGREQYF
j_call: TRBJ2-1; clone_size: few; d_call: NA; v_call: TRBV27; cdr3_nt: TGTGCCACCCACCGGGGGTACGATGAGCAGTTCTTC; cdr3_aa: CATHRGYDEQFF
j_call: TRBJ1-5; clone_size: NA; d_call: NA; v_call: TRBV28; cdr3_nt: TGTGCCAGCAGGAGGGCACGGAATAATCAGCCCCAGCATTTT; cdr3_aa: CASRRARNNQPQHF
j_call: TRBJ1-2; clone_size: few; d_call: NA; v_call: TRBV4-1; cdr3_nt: TGCGCCAGCAGCCGGGTAGCCCTCGTGGAGGGCGACTATGGCTACACCTTC; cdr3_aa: CASSRVALVEGDYGYTF
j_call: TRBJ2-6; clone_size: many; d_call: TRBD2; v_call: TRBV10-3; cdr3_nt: TGTGCCACTAGCGGCTCTGGGGCCAACGTCCTGACTTTC; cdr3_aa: CATSGSGANVLTF
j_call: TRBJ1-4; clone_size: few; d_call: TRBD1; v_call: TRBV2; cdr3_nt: TGTGCCAGCAGCGGGACAGGGCGGACTAATGAAAAACTGTTTTTT; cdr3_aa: CASSGTGRTNEKLFF
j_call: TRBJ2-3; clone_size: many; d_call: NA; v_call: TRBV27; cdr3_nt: TGTGCCAGCAGCTTAAGGGACAGCACAGATACGCAGTATTTT; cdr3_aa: CASSLRDSTDTQYF
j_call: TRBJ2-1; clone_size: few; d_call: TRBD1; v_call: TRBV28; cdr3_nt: TGTGCCAGCAACTTCGTCAGGGGGAGATCCTACAATGAGCAGTTCTTC; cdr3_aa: CASNFVRGRSYNEQFF
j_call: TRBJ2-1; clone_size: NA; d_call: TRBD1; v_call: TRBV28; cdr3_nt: TGTGCCAGCAGAACCGGGACAGGGGTCATCGAGCAGTTCTTC; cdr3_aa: CASRTGTGVIEQFF
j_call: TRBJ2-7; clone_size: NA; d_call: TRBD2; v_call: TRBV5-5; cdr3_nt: TGTGCCAGCAGGGATAGCGGGAGGGCCGTTTTCTACGAGCAGTACTTC; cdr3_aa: CASRDSGRAVFYEQYF
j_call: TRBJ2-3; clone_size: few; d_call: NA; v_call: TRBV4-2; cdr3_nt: TGTGCCAGCAGCCAAGGGGACAAAGATACGCAGTATTTT; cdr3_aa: CASSQGDKDTQYF
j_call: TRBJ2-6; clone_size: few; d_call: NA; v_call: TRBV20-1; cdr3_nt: TGCAGTGCTAGAGGTCAATTACTTGTGTTGTCTGGGGCCAACGTCCTGACTTTC; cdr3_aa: CSARGQLLVLSGANVLTF
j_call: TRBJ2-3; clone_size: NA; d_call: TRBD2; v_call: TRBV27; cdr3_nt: TGTGCCAGCAGTTACCGGACTAGCGGGAGGGGGGATACGCAGTATTTT; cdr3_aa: CASSYRTSGRGDTQYF
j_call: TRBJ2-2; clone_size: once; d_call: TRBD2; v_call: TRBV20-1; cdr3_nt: TGCAGTGCTAGAGATGGCGGGAGAGGCACCGGGGAGCTGTTTTTT; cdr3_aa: CSARDGGRGTGELFF
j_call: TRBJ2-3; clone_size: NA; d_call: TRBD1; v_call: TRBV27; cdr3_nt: TGTGCCAGCAGTTTAGGAACAGGGGGCACAGATACGCGGTATTTT; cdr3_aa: CASSLGTGGTDTRYF
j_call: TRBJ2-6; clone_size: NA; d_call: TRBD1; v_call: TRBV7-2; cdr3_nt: TGTGCCAGCAGCTATAAGGAGAGGTGGACAGGGGGCTTAGGGGCCAACGTCCTGACTTTC; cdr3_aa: CASSYKERWTGGLGANVLTF
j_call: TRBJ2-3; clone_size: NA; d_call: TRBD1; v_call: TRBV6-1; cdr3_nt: TGTGCCAGCAGAAACGGGGCCCACAGGGGGCAAATCACAGATACGCAGTATTTT; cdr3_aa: CASRNGAHRGQITDTQYF
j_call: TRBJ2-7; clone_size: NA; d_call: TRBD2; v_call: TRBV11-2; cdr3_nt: TGTGCCAGCAGCGGCCCCGGGACTAGCGGGGTGCGGTCCTACAATGAGCAGTACTTC; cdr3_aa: CASSGPGTSGVRSYNEQYF
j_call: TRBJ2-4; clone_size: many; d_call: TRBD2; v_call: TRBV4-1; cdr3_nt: TGCGCCAGCAGCCGGGGACTAGCGGAAAACATTCAGTACTTC; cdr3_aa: CASSRGLAENIQYF
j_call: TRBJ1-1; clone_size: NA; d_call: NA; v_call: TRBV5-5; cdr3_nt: TGTGCCAGCAGCCGGACGGCCCCTTTTGGGCACACTGAAGCTTTCTTT; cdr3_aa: CASSRTAPFGHTEAFF
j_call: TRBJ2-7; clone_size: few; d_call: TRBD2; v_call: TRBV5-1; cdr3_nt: TGCGCCAGCAGCTTTGTGGTAGCGGGCCTCAGCTCCTACGAGCAGTACTTC; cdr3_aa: CASSFVVAGLSSYEQYF
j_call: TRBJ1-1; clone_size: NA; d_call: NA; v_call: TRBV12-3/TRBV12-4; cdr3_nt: TGTGCCAGCAGTTATTTCGGAATACACACTGAAGCTTTCTTT; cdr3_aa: CASSYFGIHTEAFF
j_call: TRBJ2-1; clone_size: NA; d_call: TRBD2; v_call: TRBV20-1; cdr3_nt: TGCAGTGCTGTGCGGGAGCCCCCTTACAATGAGCAGTTCTTC; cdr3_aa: CSAVREPPYNEQFF
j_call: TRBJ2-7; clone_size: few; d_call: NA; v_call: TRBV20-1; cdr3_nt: TGCAGTGCTACCGACTACTACGAGCAGTACTTC; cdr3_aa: CSATDYYEQYF
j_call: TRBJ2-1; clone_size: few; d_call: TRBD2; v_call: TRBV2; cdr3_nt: TGTGCCAGCAGGGTTAGGACTAGCGGGGGGTTCTTC; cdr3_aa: CASRVRTSGGFF
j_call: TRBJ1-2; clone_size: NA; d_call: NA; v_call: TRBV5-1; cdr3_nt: TGCGCCAGCAGCTTGGTGCAGGGCAAGTATGGCTACACCTTC; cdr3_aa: CASSLVQGKYGYTF
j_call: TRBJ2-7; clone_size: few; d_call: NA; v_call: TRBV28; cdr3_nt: TGTGCCAGCACCCGCGGGACTCAGCAGTACTTC; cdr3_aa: CASTRGTQQYF
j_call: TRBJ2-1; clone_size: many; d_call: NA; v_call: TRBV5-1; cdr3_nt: TGCGCCAGCAGCTTGGAGCGGTCCTACAATGAGCAGTTCTTC; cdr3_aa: CASSLERSYNEQFF
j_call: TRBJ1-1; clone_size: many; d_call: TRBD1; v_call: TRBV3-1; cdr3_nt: TGTGCCAGTAGACAGGGCGGGAACACTGAAGCTTTCTTT; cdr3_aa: CASRQGGNTEAFF
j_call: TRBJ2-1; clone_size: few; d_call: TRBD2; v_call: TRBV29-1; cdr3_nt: TGCAGCGTTGGCCGCACTAGCGGGGGAGAAGGGGAGCAGTTCTTC; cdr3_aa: CSVGRTSGGEGEQFF